The sample holds a few counts of the clone carrying this T cell receptor beta chain. The antigen is unknown. These data come from a study of cytomegalovirus exposure and HLA in healthy donors. Findings and caveats of the study: It was reported that TCR beta sequences correctly inferred the HLA-A and HLA-B alleles for most subjects.

Both 60 Vbeta primers and 13 Jbeta primers went into the PCR. Methods used by the authors: Per a later analysis, the number of unique TCR beta chains was around 79 million, of which 9 million to 14 million were shared. Measured with immunoSEQ multiplex PCR; TCRdb has only the in-frame clones, and not every one. The V and J calls and clone size are taken from that table; D and trimming were inferred from the DNA. The sample holds 130,000 to 150,000 clones, roughly 78% seen once. After removal of 0 bases from V and 8 bases from J, the junction contained 1 base not matched to a gene. CDR3 size: 14 residues. Germline V gene data show CDR1 as MRHNA and CDR2 as SNTAGT. Donors in the study were healthy people who gave bone marrow.

The chain employs TRBV6-4 and TRBJ2-6; 7 bases match TRBD2. The specimen sequenced was PBMCs. The sequence was obtained from a man aged 40-50 years in good health and CMV-seropositive. CDR3 sequence reads: CASSDSGGSNVLTF. The CDR3 nucleotides read TGTGCCAGCAGTGACTCGGGGGGGTCCAACGTCCTGACTTTC.